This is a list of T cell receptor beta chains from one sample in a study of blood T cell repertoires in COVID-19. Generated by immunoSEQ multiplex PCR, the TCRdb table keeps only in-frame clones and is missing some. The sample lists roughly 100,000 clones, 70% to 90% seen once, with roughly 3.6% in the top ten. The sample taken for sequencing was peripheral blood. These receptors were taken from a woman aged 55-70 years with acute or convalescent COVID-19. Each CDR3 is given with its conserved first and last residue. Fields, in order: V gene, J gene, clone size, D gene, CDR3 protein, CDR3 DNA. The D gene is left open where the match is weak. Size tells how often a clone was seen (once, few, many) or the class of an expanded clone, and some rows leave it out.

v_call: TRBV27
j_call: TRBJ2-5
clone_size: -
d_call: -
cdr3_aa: CASSLFQGTETQYF
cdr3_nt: TGTGCCAGCAGTTTATTTCAGGGGACGGAGACCCAGTACTTC

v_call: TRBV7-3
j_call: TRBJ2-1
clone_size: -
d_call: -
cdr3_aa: CASSLGGVNEQFF
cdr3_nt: TGTGCCAGCAGCTTAGGCGGTGTCAATGAGCAGTTCTTC

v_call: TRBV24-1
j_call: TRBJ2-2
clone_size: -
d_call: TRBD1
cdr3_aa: CAVRQGEANTGELFF
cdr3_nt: TGTGCCGTGCGACAGGGGGAGGCGAACACCGGGGAGCTGTTTTTT

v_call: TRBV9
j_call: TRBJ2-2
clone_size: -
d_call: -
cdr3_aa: CASSVGQGTTGELFF
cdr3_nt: TGTGCCAGCAGCGTAGGCCAGGGGACGACCGGGGAGCTGTTTTTT

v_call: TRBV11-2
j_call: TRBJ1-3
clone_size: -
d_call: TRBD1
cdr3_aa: CASSFTDRSASGNTIYF
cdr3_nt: TGTGCCAGCAGCTTCACGGACAGGTCAGCCTCTGGAAACACCATATATTTT

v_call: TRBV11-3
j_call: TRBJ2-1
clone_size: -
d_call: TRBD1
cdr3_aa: CASSLGAQGAEQFF
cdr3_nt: TGTGCCAGCAGCTTAGGAGCTCAGGGGGCTGAGCAGTTCTTC

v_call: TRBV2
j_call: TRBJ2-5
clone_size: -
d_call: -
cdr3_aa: CASSRDSSETQYF
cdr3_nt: TGTGCCAGCAGTCGGGACTCCTCAGAGACCCAGTACTTC

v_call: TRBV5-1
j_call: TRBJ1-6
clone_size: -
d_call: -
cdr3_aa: CASSLQGRQENSPLHF
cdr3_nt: TGCGCCAGCAGCTTGCAGGGGCGGCAAGAGAATTCACCCCTCCACTTT

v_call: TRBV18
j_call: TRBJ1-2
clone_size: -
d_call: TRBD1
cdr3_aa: CASSPGTGVGYTF
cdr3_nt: TGTGCCAGCTCACCAGGGACAGGGGTTGGCTACACCTTC

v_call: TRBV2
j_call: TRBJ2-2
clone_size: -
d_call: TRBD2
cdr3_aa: CASRGLARANTGELFF
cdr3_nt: TGTGCCAGCAGGGGACTAGCAAGAGCGAACACCGGGGAGCTGTTTTTT

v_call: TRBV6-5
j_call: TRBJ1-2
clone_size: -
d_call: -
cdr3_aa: CASSLTADNYGYTF
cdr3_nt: TGTGCCAGCAGTTTGACAGCCGATAACTATGGCTACACCTTC

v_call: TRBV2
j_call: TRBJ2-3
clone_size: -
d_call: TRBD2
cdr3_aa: CASRSGRAFSGTDTQYF
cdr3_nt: TGTGCCAGCAGGAGCGGGAGGGCCTTTTCGGGGACAGATACGCAGTATTTT

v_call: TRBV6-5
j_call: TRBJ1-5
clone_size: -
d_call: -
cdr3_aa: CASSWQGNQPQHF
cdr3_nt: TGTGCCAGCAGTTGGCAGGGTAATCAGCCCCAGCATTTT

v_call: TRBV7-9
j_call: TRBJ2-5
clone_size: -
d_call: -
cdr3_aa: CASSPLQETQYF
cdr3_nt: TGTGCCAGCAGCCCCCTACAAGAGACCCAGTACTTC

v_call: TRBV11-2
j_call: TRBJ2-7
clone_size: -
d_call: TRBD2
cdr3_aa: CASSLESVRTSEAYEQYF
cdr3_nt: TGTGCCAGCAGCTTAGAATCGGTAAGGACTAGCGAAGCCTACGAGCAGTACTTC

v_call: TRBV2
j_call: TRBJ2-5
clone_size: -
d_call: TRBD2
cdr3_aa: CASILLAGGGETQYF
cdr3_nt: TGTGCCAGCATCCTACTAGCGGGAGGAGGGGAGACCCAGTACTTC

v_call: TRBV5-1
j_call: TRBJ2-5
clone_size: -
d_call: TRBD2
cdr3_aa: CASSLASGGGETQYF
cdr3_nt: TGCGCCAGCAGCTTGGCTAGCGGCGGAGGTGAGACCCAGTACTTC

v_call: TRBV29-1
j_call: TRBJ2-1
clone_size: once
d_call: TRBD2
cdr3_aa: CSVTQGTSKHEQFF
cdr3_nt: TGCAGCGTTACCCAGGGGACTAGCAAACATGAGCAGTTCTTC

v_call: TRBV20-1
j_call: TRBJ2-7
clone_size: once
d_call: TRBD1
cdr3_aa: CSASDTGGSYEQYF
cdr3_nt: TGCAGTGCTAGTGACACAGGGGGCTCCTACGAGCAGTACTTC

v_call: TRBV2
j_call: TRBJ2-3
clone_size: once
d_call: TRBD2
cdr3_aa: CASSEAGGTAFTDTQYF
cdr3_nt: TGTGCCAGCAGTGAAGCGGGGGGGACGGCCTTCACAGATACGCAGTATTTT

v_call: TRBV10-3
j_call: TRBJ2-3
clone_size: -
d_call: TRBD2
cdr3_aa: CAINMGLAGDGDTQYF
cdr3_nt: TGTGCCATCAATATGGGACTAGCGGGAGATGGGGATACGCAGTATTTT

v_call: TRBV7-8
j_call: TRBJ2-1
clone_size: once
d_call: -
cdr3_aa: CASSPRWAFAGSYEQFF
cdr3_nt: TGTGCCAGCAGTCCCCGGTGGGCCTTTGCGGGTTCCTATGAGCAGTTCTTC

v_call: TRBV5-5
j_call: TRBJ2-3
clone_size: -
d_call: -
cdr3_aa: CASSLVWGESDTQYF
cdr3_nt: TGTGCCAGCAGCTTGGTATGGGGCGAGTCAGATACGCAGTATTTT

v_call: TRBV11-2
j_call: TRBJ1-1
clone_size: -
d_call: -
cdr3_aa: CASRAREGSNTEAFF
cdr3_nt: TGTGCCAGCAGAGCCCGGGAAGGGTCGAACACTGAAGCTTTCTTT

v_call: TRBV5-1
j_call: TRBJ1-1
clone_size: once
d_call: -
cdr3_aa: CASSAPGRDTEAFF
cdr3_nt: TGCGCCAGCAGCGCACCAGGGCGGGATACTGAAGCTTTCTTT

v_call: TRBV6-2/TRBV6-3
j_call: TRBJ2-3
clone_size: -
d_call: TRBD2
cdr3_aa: CASSPGLAGVGTDTQYF
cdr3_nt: TGTGCCAGCAGTCCGGGACTAGCGGGAGTGGGAACAGATACGCAGTATTTT

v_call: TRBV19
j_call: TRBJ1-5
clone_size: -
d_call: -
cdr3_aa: CASRSPGVQPQHF
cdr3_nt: TGTGCCAGTAGGAGCCCAGGGGTTCAGCCCCAGCATTTT

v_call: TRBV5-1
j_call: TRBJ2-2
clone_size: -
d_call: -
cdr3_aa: CASSLLEANTGELFF
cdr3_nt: TGCGCCAGCAGCTTGCTAGAGGCGAACACCGGGGAGCTGTTTTTT

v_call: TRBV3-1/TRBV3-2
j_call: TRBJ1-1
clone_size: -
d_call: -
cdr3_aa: CASTSIGGTEAFF
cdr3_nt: TGTGCCAGCACTTCAATAGGGGGAACTGAAGCTTTCTTT

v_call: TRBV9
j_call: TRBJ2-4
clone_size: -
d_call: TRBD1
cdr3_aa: CASSGTGELLAKNIQYF
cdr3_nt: TGTGCCAGCAGCGGAACAGGGGAACTACTAGCCAAAAACATTCAGTACTTC

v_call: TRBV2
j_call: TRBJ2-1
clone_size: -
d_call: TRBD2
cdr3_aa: CASSDSGRAGNEQFF
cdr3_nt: TGTGCCAGCAGTGACAGCGGGAGGGCCGGGAATGAGCAGTTCTTC

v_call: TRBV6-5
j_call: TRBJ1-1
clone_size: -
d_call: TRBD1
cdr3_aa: CASRLQGKAFF
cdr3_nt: TGTGCCAGCAGACTACAGGGGAAAGCTTTCTTT

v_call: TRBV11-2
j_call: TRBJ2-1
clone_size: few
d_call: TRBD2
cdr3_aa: CASSLGTSGTNEQFF
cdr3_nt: TGTGCCAGCAGCTTAGGGACTAGCGGGACCAATGAGCAGTTCTTC

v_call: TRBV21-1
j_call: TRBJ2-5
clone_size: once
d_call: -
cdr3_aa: CASSKHGSGPLRETQYF
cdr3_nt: TGTGCCAGCAGCAAACACGGCAGCGGGCCCTTACGGGAGACCCAGTACTTC

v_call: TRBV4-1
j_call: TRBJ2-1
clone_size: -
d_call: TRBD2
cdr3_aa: CASSQTSGNGEQFF
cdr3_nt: TGCGCCAGCAGCCAAACTAGCGGGAATGGTGAGCAGTTCTTC

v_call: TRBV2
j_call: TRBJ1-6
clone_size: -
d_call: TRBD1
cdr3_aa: CASTQGGQGISPLHF
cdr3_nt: TGTGCCAGCACTCAGGGGGGACAGGGTATCTCACCCCTCCACTTT

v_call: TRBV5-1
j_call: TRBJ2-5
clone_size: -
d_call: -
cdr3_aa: CASSLGGLQETQYF
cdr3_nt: TGCGCCAGCAGCTTGGGGGGACTCCAAGAGACCCAGTACTTC

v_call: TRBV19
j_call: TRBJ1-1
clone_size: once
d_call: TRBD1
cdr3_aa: CASSDRELEAFF
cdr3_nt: TGTGCCAGTAGCGACAGGGAACTCGAAGCTTTCTTT

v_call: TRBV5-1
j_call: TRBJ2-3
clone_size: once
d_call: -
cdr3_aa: CASSLERNTDTQYF
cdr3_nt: TGCGCCAGCAGCTTGGAGCGGAACACAGATACGCAGTATTTT

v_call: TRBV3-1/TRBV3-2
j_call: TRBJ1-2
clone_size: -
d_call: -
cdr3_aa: CASSFWRDNGYTF
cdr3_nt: TGTGCCAGCAGCTTCTGGAGGGATAATGGCTACACCTTC

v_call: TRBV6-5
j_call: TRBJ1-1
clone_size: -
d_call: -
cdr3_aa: CASTLGPGTEAFF
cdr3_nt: TGTGCCAGCACCTTGGGCCCCGGCACTGAAGCTTTCTTT

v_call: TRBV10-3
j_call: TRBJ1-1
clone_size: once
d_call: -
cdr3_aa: CAISATGNTEAFF
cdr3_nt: TGTGCCATCAGTGCGACAGGCAACACTGAAGCTTTCTTT

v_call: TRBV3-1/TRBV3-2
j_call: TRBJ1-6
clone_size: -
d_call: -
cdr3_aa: CASSHRDIRNSPLHF
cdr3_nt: TGTGCCAGCAGCCACCGGGACATTAGAAATTCACCCCTCCACTTT

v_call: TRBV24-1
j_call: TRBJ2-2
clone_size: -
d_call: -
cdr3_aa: CATSDPRRRGTGELFF
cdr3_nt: TGTGCCACCAGTGACCCTAGGCGGAGGGGAACCGGGGAGCTGTTTTTT

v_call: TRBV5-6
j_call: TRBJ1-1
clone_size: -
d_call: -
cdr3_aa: CASSLSLGGAEAFF
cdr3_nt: TGTGCCAGCAGCTTGTCGCTTGGGGGGGCTGAAGCTTTCTTT

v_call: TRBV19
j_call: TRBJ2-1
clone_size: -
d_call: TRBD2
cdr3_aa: CASSIMAGGYNEQFF
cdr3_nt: TGTGCCAGTAGTATTATGGCGGGAGGGTACAATGAGCAGTTCTTC

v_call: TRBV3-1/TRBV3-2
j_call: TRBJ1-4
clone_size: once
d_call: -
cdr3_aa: CASSISEGHNEKLFF
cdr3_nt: TGTGCCAGCAGTATTTCGGAGGGGCATAATGAAAAACTGTTTTTT

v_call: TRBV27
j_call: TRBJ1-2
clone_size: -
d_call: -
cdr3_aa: CASSAGGGYYGYTF
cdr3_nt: TGTGCCAGCAGTGCCGGGGGGGGCTACTATGGCTACACCTTC

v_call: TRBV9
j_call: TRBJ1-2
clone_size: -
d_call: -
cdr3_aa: CASSVVGGNGYTF
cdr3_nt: TGTGCCAGCAGCGTAGTGGGGGGAAATGGCTACACCTTC

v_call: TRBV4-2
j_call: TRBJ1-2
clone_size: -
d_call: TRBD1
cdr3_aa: CASSQGEIDRASNYGYTF
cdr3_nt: TGTGCCAGCAGCCAAGGGGAAATCGACAGGGCTTCTAACTATGGCTACACCTTC

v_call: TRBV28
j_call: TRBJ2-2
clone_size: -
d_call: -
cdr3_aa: CASSFEFGELFF
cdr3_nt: TGTGCCAGCAGTTTCGAGTTCGGGGAGCTGTTTTTT

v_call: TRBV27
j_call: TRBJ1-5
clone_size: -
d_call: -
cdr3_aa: CASSPVTGPKQPQHF
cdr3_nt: TGTGCCAGCAGCCCTGTAACAGGGCCCAAGCAGCCCCAGCATTTT

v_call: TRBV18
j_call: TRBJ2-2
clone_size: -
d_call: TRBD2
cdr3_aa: CASSPELAVPGELFF
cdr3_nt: TGTGCCAGCTCACCAGAACTAGCGGTACCCGGGGAGCTGTTTTTT